The 5 T cell receptor beta chains below were found in one sample sequenced in a study of shared clonotypes between healthy human individuals. It was CD45RO-negative cells, positively selected for CCR7, that made up naive CD8 cells, with terminally differentiated effector memory CD45RA+ cells excluded. TCRdb's copy holds only in-frame clones and misses some; the assay was immunoSEQ multiplex PCR. The sample lists some 2.1 million clones; less than 95% were seen once. Sequencing used naive CD8+ T cells sorted from blood. These receptors all come from a man aged 18 to 30 in good health.

This chain connects TRBV30 to TRBJ2-2, with no clear D. Germline lookup yields CDR1 GTSNPN and CDR2 SVGIG (reference sequence). Trimming pared 4 bases from V and 6 bases from J, leaving 12 bases between. The CDR3 spans 13 residues. The CDR3 spells CAWTESGSGELFF. The CDR3 coding sequence is TGTGCCTGGACCGAGAGTGGGTCCGGGGAGCTGTTTTTT.

This clone is a singleton in its sample. The V gene is TRBV4-1, the J gene TRBJ2-1; D may be TRBD2 (7 bases). CDR1 MGHRA and CDR2 YSYEKL come from the germline V gene. The V and J ends lost 6 bases and 4 bases respectively, with 16 bases between them. The CDR3 is 15 residues long. The DNA for the CDR3 is TGCGCCAGCAGTTACAGGGCGGGGGATTACAATGAGCAGTTCTTC. Its translation is CASSYRAGDYNEQFF.

This clone was picked up one time. J is TRBJ2-7 and V is TRBV4-1; 7 bases map to TRBD2. CDR1 is MGHRA and CDR2 is YSYEKL in the germline V gene. V dropped 4 bases and J dropped 2; count of bases not matched to a gene: 8. The CDR3 loop spans 15 amino acids. The CDR3 is CASSPVGGRTYEQYF. CDR3 DNA: TGCGCCAGCAGCCCCGTGGGGGGGAGAACCTACGAGCAGTACTTC.

This clone was seen a single time. The V gene is TRBV4-3, the J gene TRBJ2-7, with TRBD1 matching over 7 bases. The CDR3 has 16 residues. The V segment lost 2 bases and the J segment 1 base; nucleotides outside the gene matches: 8. The germline V gene encodes CDR1 LGHNA and CDR2 YSLEER. In DNA form, the CDR3 reads TGCGCCAGCAGCCAAACCAGGGACAGTGTGTCCTACGAGCAGTACTTC. This encodes CASSQTRDSVSYEQYF.

Only a few counts were recorded for this clone. The chain employs TRBV5-1 and TRBJ1-5; 8 nucleotides agree with TRBD1. The CDR3 covers 16 residues. Per germline, CDR1 SGHRS and CDR2 YFSETQ. V shed 0 bases, J shed 1 base, and the junction held 3 bases outside the gene matches. Written as DNA, the CDR3 is TGCGCCAGCAGCTTGGGACAGGGGTTGAGCAATCAGCCCCAGCATTTT. This encodes CASSLGQGLSNQPQHF. The full variable domain, its missing parts supplied by reference TRBV5-1 and TRBJ1-5, is KAGVTQTPRYLIKTRGQQVTLSCSPISGHRSVSWYQQTPGQGLQFLFEYFSETQRNKGNFPGRFSGRQFSNSRSEMNVSTLELGDSALYLCASSLGQGLSNQPQHFGDGTRLSIL.